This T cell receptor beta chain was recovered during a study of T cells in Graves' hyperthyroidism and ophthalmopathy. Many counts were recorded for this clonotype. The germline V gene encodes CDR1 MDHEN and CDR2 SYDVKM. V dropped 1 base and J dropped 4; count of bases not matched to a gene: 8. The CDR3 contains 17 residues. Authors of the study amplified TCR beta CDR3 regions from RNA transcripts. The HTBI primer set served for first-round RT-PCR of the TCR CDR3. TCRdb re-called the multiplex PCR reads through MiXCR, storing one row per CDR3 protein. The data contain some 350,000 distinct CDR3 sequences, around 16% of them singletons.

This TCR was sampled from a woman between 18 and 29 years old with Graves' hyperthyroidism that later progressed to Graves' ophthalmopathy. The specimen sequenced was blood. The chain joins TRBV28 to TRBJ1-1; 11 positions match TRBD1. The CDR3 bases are TGTGCCAGCAGTTTATCCGTGGGGACAGGGGGAAGCACTGAAGCTTTCTTT. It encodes CASSLSVGTGGSTEAFF.